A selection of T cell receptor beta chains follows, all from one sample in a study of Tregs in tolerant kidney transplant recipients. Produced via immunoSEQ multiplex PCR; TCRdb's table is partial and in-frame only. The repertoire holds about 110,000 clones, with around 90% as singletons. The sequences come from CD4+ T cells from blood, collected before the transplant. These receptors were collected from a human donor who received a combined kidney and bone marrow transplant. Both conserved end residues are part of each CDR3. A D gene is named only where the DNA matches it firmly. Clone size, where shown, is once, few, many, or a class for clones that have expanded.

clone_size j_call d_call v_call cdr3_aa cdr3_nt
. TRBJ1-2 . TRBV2 CASLQENGGYTF TGTGCCAGCCTACAGGAGAATGGAGGCTACACCTTC
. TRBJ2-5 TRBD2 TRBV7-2 CASSRYRGVQETQYF TGTGCCAGCAGCCGATACCGGGGGGTCCAAGAGACCCAGTACTTC
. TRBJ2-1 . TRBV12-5 CASGAGEQFF TGTGCTAGTGGTGCGGGGGAGCAGTTCTTC
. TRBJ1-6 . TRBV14 CASSPGINSPLHF TGTGCCAGCAGCCCCGGGATTAATTCACCCCTCCACTTT
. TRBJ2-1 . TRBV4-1 CASSSRESASSYNEQFF TGCGCCAGCAGCTCCCGGGAGTCGGCGAGCTCCTACAATGAGCAGTTCTTC
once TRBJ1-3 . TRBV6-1 CASSGQGSGNTIYF TGTGCCAGCAGTGGCCAGGGCTCTGGAAACACCATATATTTT
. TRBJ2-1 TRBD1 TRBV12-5 CASAKLGTASSYNEQFF TGTGCTAGTGCCAAGCTGGGGACAGCGAGCTCCTACAATGAGCAGTTCTTC
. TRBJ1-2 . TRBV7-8 CASSARDGLTNYGYTF TGTGCCAGCAGCGCCCGGGACGGACTAACTAACTATGGCTACACCTTC
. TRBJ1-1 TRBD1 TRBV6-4 CASADRENTEAFF TGTGCCAGCGCAGACAGGGAGAACACTGAAGCTTTCTTT
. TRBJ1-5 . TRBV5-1 CASSLDVGRWQPQHF TGCGCCAGCAGCTTGGACGTGGGGCGGTGGCAGCCCCAGCATTTT
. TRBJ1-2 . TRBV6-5 CASRGELRDGYTF TGTGCCAGCCGGGGGGAGTTAAGGGATGGCTACACCTTC
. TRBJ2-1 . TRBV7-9 CASSIQFF TGTGCCAGCAGTATTCAGTTCTTC
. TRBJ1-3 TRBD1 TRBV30 CAWSAPHRGSGNTIYF TGTGCCTGGAGTGCCCCTCACAGGGGCTCTGGAAACACCATATATTTT
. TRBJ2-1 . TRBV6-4 CASSGRDSASYNEQFF TGTGCCAGCAGTGGCCGGGACTCCGCTTCCTACAATGAGCAGTTCTTC
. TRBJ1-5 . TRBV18 CASSHGEGQPQHF TGTGCCAGCTCACACGGGGAGGGTCAGCCCCAGCATTTT
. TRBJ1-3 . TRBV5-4 CASSLDGAKGGNTIYF TGTGCCAGCAGCTTGGATGGGGCCAAGGGTGGAAACACCATATATTTT
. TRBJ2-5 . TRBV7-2 CASSFLEGLLGTQYF TGTGCCAGCAGCTTTCTAGAGGGTCTCTTAGGGACCCAGTACTTC
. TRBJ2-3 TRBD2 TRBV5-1 CASSSPSGGSTDTQYF TGCGCCAGCAGCTCACCTAGCGGGGGGAGCACAGATACGCAGTATTTT
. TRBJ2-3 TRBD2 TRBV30 CAWSVGGLGTDTQYF TGTGCCTGGAGTGTGGGAGGGCTTGGCACAGATACGCAGTATTTT
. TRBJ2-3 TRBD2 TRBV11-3 CASSKGLAGGMDTQYF TGTGCCAGCAGCAAAGGACTAGCGGGGGGCATGGATACGCAGTATTTT